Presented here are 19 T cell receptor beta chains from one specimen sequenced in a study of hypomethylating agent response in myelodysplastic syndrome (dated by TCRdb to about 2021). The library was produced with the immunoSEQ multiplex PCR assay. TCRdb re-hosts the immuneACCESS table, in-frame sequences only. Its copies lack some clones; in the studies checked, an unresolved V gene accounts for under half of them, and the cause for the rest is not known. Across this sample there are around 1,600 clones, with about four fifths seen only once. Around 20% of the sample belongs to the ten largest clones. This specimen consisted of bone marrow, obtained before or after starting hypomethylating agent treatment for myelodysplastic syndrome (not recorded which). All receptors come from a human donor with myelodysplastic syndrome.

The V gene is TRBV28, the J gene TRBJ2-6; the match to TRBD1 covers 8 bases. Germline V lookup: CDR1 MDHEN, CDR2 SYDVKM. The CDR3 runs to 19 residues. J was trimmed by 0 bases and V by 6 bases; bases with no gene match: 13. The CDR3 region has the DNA TGTGCCAGCAGCTTCGGACAGGGCCGATATAGCTCTGGGGCCAACGTCCTGACTTTC. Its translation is CASSFGQGRYSSGANVLTF.

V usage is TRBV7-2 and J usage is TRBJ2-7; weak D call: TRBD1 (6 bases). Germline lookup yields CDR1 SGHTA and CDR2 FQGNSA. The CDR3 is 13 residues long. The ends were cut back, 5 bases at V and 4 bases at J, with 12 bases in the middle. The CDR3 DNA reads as TGTGCCAGCAGCACCGGGACAAAATACGAGCAGTACTTC. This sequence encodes CASSTGTKYEQYF.

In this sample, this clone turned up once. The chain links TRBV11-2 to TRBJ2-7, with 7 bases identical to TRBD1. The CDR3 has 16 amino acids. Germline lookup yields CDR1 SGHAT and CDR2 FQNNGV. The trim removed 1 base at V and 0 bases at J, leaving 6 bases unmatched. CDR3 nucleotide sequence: TGTGCCAGCAGCTTAGCAGGGGACAGTAGCTCCTACGAGCAGTACTTC. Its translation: CASSLAGDSSSYEQYF. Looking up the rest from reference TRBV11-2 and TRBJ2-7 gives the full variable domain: EAGVAQSPRYKIIEKRQSVAFWCNPISGHATLYWYQQILGQGPKLLIQFQNNGVVDDSQLPKDRFSAERLKGVDSTLKIQPAKLEDSAVYLCASSLAGDSSSYEQYFGPGTRLTVT.

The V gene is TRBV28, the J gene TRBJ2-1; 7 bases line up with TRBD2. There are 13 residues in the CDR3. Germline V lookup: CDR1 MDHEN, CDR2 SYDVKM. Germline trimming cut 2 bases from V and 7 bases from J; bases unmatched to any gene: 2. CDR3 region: CASSLGRVNEQFF. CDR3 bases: TGTGCCAGCAGTTTAGGGAGGGTTAATGAGCAGTTCTTC.

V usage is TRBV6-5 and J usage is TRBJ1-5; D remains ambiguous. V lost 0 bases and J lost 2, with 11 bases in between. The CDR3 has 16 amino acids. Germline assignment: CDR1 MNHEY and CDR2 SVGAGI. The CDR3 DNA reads TGTGCCAGCAGTTACTCCTGGATGGGTGGCAATCAGCCCCAGCATTTT. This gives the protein CASSYSWMGGNQPQHF.

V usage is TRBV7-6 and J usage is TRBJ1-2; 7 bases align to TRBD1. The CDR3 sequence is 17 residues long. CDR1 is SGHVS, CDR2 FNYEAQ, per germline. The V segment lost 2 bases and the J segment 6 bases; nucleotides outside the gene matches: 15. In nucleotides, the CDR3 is TGTGCCAGCAGCTTATTAGGGGGCAGCCGGACTGAGAATGGCTACACCTTC. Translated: CASSLLGGSRTENGYTF.

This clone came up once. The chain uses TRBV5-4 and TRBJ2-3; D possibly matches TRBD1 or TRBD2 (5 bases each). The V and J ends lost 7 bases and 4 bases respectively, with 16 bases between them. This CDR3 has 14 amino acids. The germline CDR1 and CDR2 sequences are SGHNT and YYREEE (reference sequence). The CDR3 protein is CASGNWGKSDTQYF. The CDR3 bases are TGTGCCAGCGGGAATTGGGGGAAGTCAGATACGCAGTATTTT. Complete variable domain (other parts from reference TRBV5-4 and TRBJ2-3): ETGVTQSPTHLIKTRGQQVTLRCSSQSGHNTVSWYQQALGQGPQFIFQYYREEENGRGNFPPRFSGLQFPNYSSELNVNALELDDSALYLCASGNWGKSDTQYFGPGTRLTVL.

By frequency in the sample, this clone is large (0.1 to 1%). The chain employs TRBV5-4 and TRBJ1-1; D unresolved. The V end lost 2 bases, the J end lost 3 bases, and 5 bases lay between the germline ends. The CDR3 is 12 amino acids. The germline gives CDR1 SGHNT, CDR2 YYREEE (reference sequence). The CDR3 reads CASSFEYTEAFF. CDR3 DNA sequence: TGTGCCAGCAGCTTCGAATACACTGAAGCTTTCTTT.

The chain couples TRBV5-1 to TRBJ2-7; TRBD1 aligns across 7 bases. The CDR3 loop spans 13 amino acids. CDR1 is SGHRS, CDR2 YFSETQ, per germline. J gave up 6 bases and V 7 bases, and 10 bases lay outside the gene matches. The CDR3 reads CASGTANGIEQYF. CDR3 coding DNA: TGCGCCAGCGGGACAGCAAACGGGATCGAGCAGTACTTC.

The CDR3 DNA reads TGTGCCAGCAGTTCCGACAGGGGGTATGAAAAACTGTTTTTT. It translates to CASSSDRGYEKLFF. The chain is built from TRBV6-5 and TRBJ1-4, with 9 bases that match TRBD1. Per germline, CDR1 MNHEY and CDR2 SVGAGI. V gave up 4 bases and J gave up 6 bases; unmatched junction bases: 3. The CDR3 is made up of 14 amino acids.

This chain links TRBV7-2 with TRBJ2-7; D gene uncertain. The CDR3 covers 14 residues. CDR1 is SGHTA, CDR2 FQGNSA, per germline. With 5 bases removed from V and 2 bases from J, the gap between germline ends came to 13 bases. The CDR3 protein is CASSASPVTYEQYF. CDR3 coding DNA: TGTGCCAGCAGCGCAAGTCCAGTCACCTACGAGCAGTACTTC.

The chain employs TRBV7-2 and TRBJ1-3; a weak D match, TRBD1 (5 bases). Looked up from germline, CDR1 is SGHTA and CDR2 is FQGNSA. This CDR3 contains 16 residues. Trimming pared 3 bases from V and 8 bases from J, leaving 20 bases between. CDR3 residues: CASSFRRDLGFDTIYF. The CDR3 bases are TGTGCCAGCAGCTTTAGACGGGACCTGGGTTTCGACACCATATATTTT.

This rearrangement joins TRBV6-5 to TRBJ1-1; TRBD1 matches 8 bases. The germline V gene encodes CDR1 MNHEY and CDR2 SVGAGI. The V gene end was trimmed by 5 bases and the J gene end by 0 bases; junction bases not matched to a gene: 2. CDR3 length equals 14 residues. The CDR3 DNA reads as TGTGCCAGCAGTCGGGACAGGTTGAACACTGAAGCTTTCTTT. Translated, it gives CASSRDRLNTEAFF.

CDR3 DNA sequence: TGCAGCGTTAGGACTAGCGGGGGAGATACGCAGTATTTT. Residues: CSVRTSGGDTQYF. The chain couples TRBV29-1 to TRBJ2-3; 13 bases map to TRBD2. V gave up 5 bases and J gave up 5 bases; unmatched junction bases: 1. Per germline, CDR1 SQVTM and CDR2 ANQGSEA. The CDR3 length is 13 residues.

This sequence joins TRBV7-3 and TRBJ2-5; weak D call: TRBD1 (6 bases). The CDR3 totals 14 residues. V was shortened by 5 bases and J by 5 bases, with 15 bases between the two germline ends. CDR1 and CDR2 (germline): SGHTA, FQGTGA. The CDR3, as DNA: TGTGCCAGCAGCCCCCAGGGGAATTCGGAGACCCAGTACTTC. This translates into CASSPQGNSETQYF.

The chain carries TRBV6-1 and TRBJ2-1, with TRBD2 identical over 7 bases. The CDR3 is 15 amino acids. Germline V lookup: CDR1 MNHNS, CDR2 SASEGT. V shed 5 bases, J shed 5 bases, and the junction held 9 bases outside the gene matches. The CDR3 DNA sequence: TGTGCCAGCAGTTCCGGGGGGAGGGAGGACAATGAGCAGTTCTTC. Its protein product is CASSSGGREDNEQFF.

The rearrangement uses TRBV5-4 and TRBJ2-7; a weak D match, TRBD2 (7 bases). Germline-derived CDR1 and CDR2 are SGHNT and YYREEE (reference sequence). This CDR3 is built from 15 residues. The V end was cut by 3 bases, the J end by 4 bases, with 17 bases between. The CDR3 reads CASSWGGLALYEQYF. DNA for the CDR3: TGTGCCAGCAGCTGGGGGGGCCTAGCACTATACGAGCAGTACTTC. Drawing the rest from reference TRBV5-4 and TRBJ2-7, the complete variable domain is ETGVTQSPTHLIKTRGQQVTLRCSSQSGHNTVSWYQQALGQGPQFIFQYYREEENGRGNFPPRFSGLQFPNYSSELNVNALELDDSALYLCASSWGGLALYEQYFGPGTRLTVT.

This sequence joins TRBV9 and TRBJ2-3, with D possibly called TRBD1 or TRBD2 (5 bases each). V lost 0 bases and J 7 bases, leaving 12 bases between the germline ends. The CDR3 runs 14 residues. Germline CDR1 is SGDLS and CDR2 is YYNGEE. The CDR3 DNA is TGTGCCAGCAGCGTAGCCGGGACCACCCATACGCAGTATTTT. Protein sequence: CASSVAGTTHTQYF.

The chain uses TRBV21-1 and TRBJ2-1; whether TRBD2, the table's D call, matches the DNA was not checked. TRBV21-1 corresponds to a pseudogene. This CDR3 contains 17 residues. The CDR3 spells CASSVAGGLTISDEQFF. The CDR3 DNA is TGTGCCAGCAGCGTAGCGGGGGGGCTCACGATAAGCGATGAGCAGTTCTTC.